These 28 T cell receptor beta chains came from one sample sequenced in a study of blood T cell repertoires in COVID-19. Using immunoSEQ multiplex PCR, the repertoire was profiled, and TCRdb retains in-frame clones only, with some absent. The data hold about 140,000 clones, with about three quarters observed a single time. Source material: PBMCs or T cells enriched from blood (not recorded which). The receptors shown here come from a woman aged 45-59 years who had recovered from COVID-19.

There are a few counts of this clone. Written as DNA, the CDR3 is TGTGCCAGCAGCCCTCGGAGGGACTCGAGTGAAGCTTTCTTT. Protein sequence: CASSPRRDSSEAFF. The rearrangement joins TRBV7-3 to TRBJ1-1; a possible D gene is TRBD1 (5 bases). Germline values: CDR1 SGHTA, CDR2 FQGTGA. The CDR3 covers 14 residues. V was shortened by 5 bases and J by 7 bases, with 17 bases between the two germline ends.

The rearrangement uses TRBV30 and TRBJ1-6, with D perhaps matching TRBD1 (6 bases). Per germline, CDR1 GTSNPN and CDR2 SVGIG (reference sequence). The CDR3 contains 17 residues. The V end lost 4 bases, the J end lost 4 bases, and 20 bases lay between the germline ends. CDR3 sequence reads: CAWNVDRMRIYNSPLHF. The CDR3 bases are TGTGCCTGGAACGTAGACAGGATGAGGATTTATAATTCACCCCTCCACTTT.

The chain joins TRBV6-1 to TRBJ1-1; D is possibly TRBD1 (5 bases). Deletions cut 2 bases from V and 1 base from J, with 14 bases between. Germline-derived CDR1 and CDR2 are MNHNS and SASEGT. The CDR3 contains 16 residues. This CDR3 reads CASSEKRGPWNTEAFF. The CDR3 DNA reads TGTGCCAGCAGTGAAAAAAGGGGCCCGTGGAACACTGAAGCTTTCTTT.

V usage is TRBV2 and J usage is TRBJ1-5; TRBD1 aligns across 10 bases. V lost 8 bases, J lost 11 bases, and 15 bases stayed unmatched. Germline V gene sequence: CDR1 SNHLY, CDR2 FYNNEI. This CDR3 contains 15 residues. The CDR3 here is CASGDPGQGSMSQHF. The CDR3 coding sequence is TGTGCCAGCGGGGATCCGGGACAGGGGTCTATGTCCCAGCATTTT.

The V gene is TRBV7-8, the J gene TRBJ1-3; 9 nucleotides match TRBD1. Germline V gives CDR1 SGHVS, CDR2 FQNEAQ. The trim removed 0 bases at V and 8 bases at J, leaving 14 bases unmatched. The CDR3 totals 18 residues. The CDR3 DNA is TGTGCCAGCAGCTTAGCGGGGACAGGGATCATTAGAGGGGACACCATATATTTT. Amino acids: CASSLAGTGIIRGDTIYF.

This chain connects TRBV25-1 to TRBJ2-7; maybe TRBD1 (6 bases). The CDR3 consists of 17 residues. V lost 1 base and J lost 0, with 16 bases in between. CDR1 is MGHDK and CDR2 is SYGVNS in the germline V gene. In DNA, the CDR3 is TGTGCCAGCAGTGAATTTGGGTTTACAGGGAGCTCCTACGAGCAGTACTTC. Residues: CASSEFGFTGSSYEQYF.

This clone is a singleton in its sample. CDR3 nucleotide sequence: TGTGCCAGCACCAGTAACAGGGGCCCTGGGGCCAACGTCCTGACTTTC. This codes for CASTSNRGPGANVLTF. The chain combines TRBV3-1 (or the pseudogene TRBV3-2) with TRBJ2-6, with TRBD1 matching over 7 bases. Unmatched junction bases numbered 8, after V lost 7 bases and J lost 2 bases. The germline gives CDR1 LGHDT, CDR2 YNNKEL (reference sequence). The CDR3 spans 16 residues.

The chain has TRBV4-1 and TRBJ2-2; TRBD2 matches 7 bases. V shed 4 bases, J shed 0 bases, and the junction held 5 bases outside the gene matches. From germline, CDR1 is MGHRA and CDR2 YSYEKL. CDR3 length: 16 residues. The CDR3 spells CASSPRAGPNTGELFF. The CDR3 DNA follows: TGCGCCAGCAGCCCCAGAGCGGGACCGAACACCGGGGAGCTGTTTTTT.

The chain joins TRBV10-3 to TRBJ2-2; TRBD1 aligns across 9 bases. The germline CDR1 and CDR2 sequences are ENHRY and SYGVKD. The CDR3 is made up of 14 amino acids. Losses at the gene ends were 9 bases for V and 5 bases for J; bases not matched to a gene: 7. CDR3 nucleotide sequence: TGTGCCATTTCGGGACAGGGAGGGACCGGGGAGCTGTTTTTT. This translates into CAISGQGGTGELFF.

The V call is TRBV2, the J call TRBJ1-3, with a tentative D call TRBD1 (5 bases). Germline V lookup: CDR1 SNHLY, CDR2 FYNNEI. Between the trimmed V and J ends, which lost 8 bases and 0 bases, there was a span of 11 bases. There are 14 residues in the CDR3. This chain's CDR3 is CASWGLSSGNTIYF. CDR3 DNA: TGTGCCAGCTGGGGCCTGAGCTCTGGAAACACCATATATTTT.

The chain couples TRBV11-2 to TRBJ2-5, with D perhaps TRBD1 (6 bases). The CDR3 extends over 14 amino acids. CDR1 is SGHAT, CDR2 FQNNGV, per germline. V shed 5 bases and J shed 7 bases, with 17 bases lying between them. The DNA of the CDR3 is TGTGCCAGCAGCCCCTCGGACAGACCGGGGACCCAGTACTTC. Its translation: CASSPSDRPGTQYF.

This chain links TRBV18 with TRBJ2-1, with D possibly TRBD1 on 6 matching bases. CDR1 is KGHSH, CDR2 LQKENI, per germline. This CDR3 is built from 16 residues. V lost 2 bases and J 0 bases, leaving 11 bases between the germline ends. The CDR3 DNA reads TGTGCCAGCTCACCAACAGGGCTCCCCTCCTACAATGAGCAGTTCTTC. Protein product: CASSPTGLPSYNEQFF.

The V gene is TRBV18, the J gene TRBJ2-5; 12 bases are a match to TRBD2. Germline values: CDR1 KGHSH, CDR2 LQKENI. Unmatched junction bases numbered 12, after V lost 5 bases and J lost 5 bases. This CDR3 comprises 17 residues. CDR3 bases: TGTGCCAGCTCAAGTAGACTAGCGGGAGAAGGTTCGGAGACCCAGTACTTC. This gives the protein CASSSRLAGEGSETQYF.

This clone was seen a few times. The chain links TRBV11-1 to TRBJ2-7, with unresolved D. The CDR3 has 16 residues. The V end lost 5 bases, the J end lost 3 bases, and 20 bases lay between the germline ends. The V gene's germline CDR1 is SGHAT and CDR2 FQDESV (reference sequence). The CDR3 DNA is TGTGCCAGCAGCCATCCCGGTTCACGGAGAGTCTACGAGCAGTACTTC. Its translation: CASSHPGSRRVYEQYF.

The chain links TRBV7-8 to TRBJ1-1; D is perhaps TRBD1 (6 bases). The V end lost 6 bases, the J end lost 5 bases, and 22 bases lay between the germline ends. From germline, CDR1 is SGHVS and CDR2 FQNEAQ. The CDR3 loop spans 16 amino acids. The CDR3, as DNA: TGTGCCAGCAGGTCAGGCGGGGGGCGCGAGGGGACTGAAGCTTTCTTT. This sequence encodes CASRSGGGREGTEAFF.

This chain uses TRBV6-5 with TRBJ2-7; D may be TRBD2 (6 bases). The germline CDR1 and CDR2 sequences are MNHEY and SVGAGI. The V gene lost 6 bases and the J gene lost 0 bases, with 12 bases spanning the gap. The CDR3 runs 14 residues. Here the CDR3 reads CASSTRRDSYEQYF. For the CDR3, the DNA is TGTGCCAGCAGCACCCGGAGGGACTCCTACGAGCAGTACTTC.

V and J are TRBV30 and TRBJ2-3, with a tentative D call TRBD2 (7 bases). The CDR3 contains 13 residues. Trimming took off 5 bases at V and 0 bases at J, with 9 bases between the two ends. Germline V gene lookup returns CDR1 GTSNPN and CDR2 SVGIG (reference sequence). CDR3 amino acids: CAWEGGSTDTQYF. The CDR3, as DNA: TGTGCCTGGGAGGGGGGGAGCACAGATACGCAGTATTTT.

CDR3 residues: CASSYQGFPGYTF. The CDR3 nucleotides are TGTGCCAGCAGTTACCAGGGGTTCCCTGGCTACACCTTC. The gene calls are TRBV6-2 or TRBV6-3 and TRBJ1-2; tentatively, D is TRBD1 (6 bases). The ends were cut back, 2 bases at V and 7 bases at J, with 11 bases in the middle. CDR3 length: 13 residues. The germline gives CDR1 MNHEY, CDR2 SVGEGT.

This clone came up a few times. J is TRBJ2-2 and V is TRBV30; unclear D gene. The V gene lost 0 bases and the J gene lost 4 bases, with 6 bases spanning the gap. Germline V gene lookup returns CDR1 GTSNPN and CDR2 SVGIG (reference sequence). The CDR3 has 13 amino acids. CDR3 amino acids: CAWSVQSTGELFF. In nucleotides, the CDR3 is TGTGCCTGGAGTGTACAGTCCACCGGGGAGCTGTTTTTT.

The chain couples TRBV10-3 to TRBJ1-2; 11 bases match TRBD1. J lost 6 bases, V lost 11 bases, and 14 bases had no gene match. Germline lookup yields CDR1 ENHRY and CDR2 SYGVKD. The CDR3 runs to 15 residues. Written as DNA, the CDR3 is TGTGCCCTTAGTTCGCGGGACAGGGGGGACCATGGCTACACCTTC. It specifies CALSSRDRGDHGYTF.

The V gene is TRBV9, the J gene TRBJ1-2, with TRBD1 matching over 10 bases. There are 15 residues in the CDR3. Trimming took 4 bases from V and 3 from J; bases not matched to a gene: 6. Germline CDR1 reads SGDLS; CDR2 reads YYNGEE. Here the CDR3 reads CASSPRQGADYGYTF. The DNA of the CDR3 is TGTGCCAGCAGCCCAAGACAGGGGGCGGACTATGGCTACACCTTC.

CDR3 coding DNA: TGTGCCAGCAGTAACTGGGACAGCTTCACCGGGGAGCTGTTTTTT. Translated, it gives CASSNWDSFTGELFF. The gene calls are TRBV6-5 and TRBJ2-2; 7 bases align to TRBD1. V was pared by 5 bases and J by 4 bases, with 7 bases of the junction left unmatched. Germline loops: CDR1 MNHEY, CDR2 SVGAGI. The CDR3 is 15 residues long.

This clone was recorded a few times. The chain combines TRBV5-5 with TRBJ1-6, with 10 bases aligning to TRBD1. Germline V gene data show CDR1 as SGHKS and CDR2 as YYEKEE (reference sequence). The CDR3 length is 17 residues. V lost 5 bases and J lost 2; bases outside the gene matches: 7. The CDR3: CASSPRDRGTYNSPLHF. The CDR3 DNA is TGTGCCAGCAGTCCACGGGACAGGGGAACCTATAATTCACCCCTCCACTTT. The full variable domain, rest sourced from reference TRBV5-5 and TRBJ1-6, is DAGVTQSPTHLIKTRGQQVTLRCSPISGHKSVSWYQQVLGQGPQFIFQYYEKEERGRGNFPDRFSARQFPNYSSELNVNALLLGDSALYLCASSPRDRGTYNSPLHFGNGTRLTVT.

The chain joins TRBV27 to TRBJ2-2, with 8 bases lining up with TRBD2. Germline loops: CDR1 MNHEY, CDR2 SMNVEV (reference sequence). CDR3 length: 17 amino acids. Trimming at V came to 6 bases and at J to 2 bases, leaving 11 bases not matched to a gene. CDR3 region: CASSGGGRELNTGELFF. For the CDR3, the DNA is TGTGCCAGCAGCGGCGGGGGGAGAGAGCTTAACACCGGGGAGCTGTTTTTT.

This clone appeared a single time. V is TRBV2 and J is TRBJ1-1; 9 positions match TRBD1. The CDR3 is 15 amino acids. Germline V gene lookup returns CDR1 SNHLY and CDR2 FYNNEI. V lost 4 bases, J lost 8 bases, and 11 bases stayed unmatched. This chain's CDR3 is CASSAGGTGLGEAFF. DNA of the CDR3: TGTGCCAGCAGTGCCGGGGGGACAGGGTTAGGGGAAGCTTTCTTT.

V usage is TRBV5-4 and J usage is TRBJ1-1; weak D call: TRBD1 (5 bases). Trimming took 1 base from V and 0 from J, leaving 10 bases between them. The CDR3 loop spans 15 amino acids. Germline V CDR1 and CDR2: SGHNT, YYREEE (reference sequence). CDR3 protein: CASSLQGRMNTEAFF. The CDR3 nucleotides read TGTGCCAGCAGCTTGCAGGGTAGGATGAACACTGAAGCTTTCTTT.

The chain has TRBV19 and TRBJ1-1; 8 bases line up with TRBD1. J was trimmed by 5 bases and V by 3 bases; bases with no gene match: 11. The CDR3 has 16 amino acids. Germline V gene data show CDR1 as LNHDA and CDR2 as SQIVND (reference sequence). The CDR3 reads CASSILGATGGTEAFF. The DNA for the CDR3 is TGTGCCAGTAGTATTTTGGGTGCAACAGGGGGAACTGAAGCTTTCTTT.

This chain uses TRBV2 with TRBJ2-5; 7 nucleotides agree with TRBD1. This CDR3 spans 14 amino acids. The V gene's germline CDR1 is SNHLY and CDR2 FYNNEI. With 6 bases clipped from V and 5 bases from J, the junction kept 9 bases outside the gene matches. The DNA for the CDR3 is TGTGCCAGCAGCGTGAGGACAGGTGTGGAGACCCAGTACTTC. Translated: CASSVRTGVETQYF. The full variable domain, rest sourced from reference TRBV2 and TRBJ2-5, is EPEVTQTPSHQVTQMGQEVILRCVPISNHLYFYWYRQILGQKVEFLVSFYNNEISEKSEIFDDQFSVERPDGSNFTLKIRSTKLEDSAMYFCASSVRTGVETQYFGPGTRLLVL.